Below, one T cell receptor beta chain is given with its context. What it recognizes is unknown. Generated by immunoSEQ multiplex PCR, the TCRdb table keeps only in-frame clones and is missing some. In the table there are about 32,000 clones, 88% of which are singletons. The source of the sample is a study of PD-1 blockade in classical Hodgkin lymphoma. General study findings and limits: Why the repertoires differ is still unclear, perhaps disease activity or prior therapy.

V was shortened by 0 bases and J by 7 bases, with 13 bases between the two germline ends. This CDR3 has 14 amino acids. The germline gives CDR1 SGHRS, CDR2 YFSETQ. Described time point: newly diagnosed, previously untreated cHL patient sample. Magnetic negative selection purified CD4+ T cells from thawed PBMCs. PBMCs from patients with newly diagnosed, untreated classical Hodgkin lymphoma served as a comparison group for the relapsed/refractory trial patients. The sequenced material came from CD4+ T cells from blood. This clonotype was sampled from a human donor with classical Hodgkin lymphoma. The rearrangement links TRBV5-1 to TRBJ1-2; possibly TRBD1 for D (5 bases). The CDR3 loop reads CASSLGAFGGGYTF. The DNA for the CDR3 is TGCGCCAGCAGCTTGGGGGCGTTCGGGGGTGGCTACACCTTC.